This T cell receptor (beta chain) stems from a study of blood T cells in healthy people across ages. A note on this clonotype: The antigen is unknown.

A second PCR, run for about 6 to 11 cycles, used a sample-barcoded 5' primer plus a J-beta primer mix. Every sample gave at least 2.5 million paired-end reads containing CDR3. TCRdb used MiXCR to reprocess the 5' RACE reads, holding one entry per CDR3 protein. The table shows fewer than 1.5 million distinct CDR3 sequences, with around two fifths occurring only once. In germline, CDR1 is GTSNPN, CDR2 SVGIG (reference sequence). The length of the CDR3 is 14 residues. The germline V and J ends were trimmed by 2 bases and 3 bases, with 13 bases remaining between them. Study observations and caveats: Researchers deemed the diversity estimates from one million T cells underestimates.

This TCR derives from a woman younger than 30 in good health. V is TRBV30 and J is TRBJ1-2; D perhaps matches TRBD1 (5 bases). The source material was blood. The CDR3 is CAWSWGKKDYGYTF. CDR3 nucleotide sequence: TGTGCCTGGAGTTGGGGGAAAAAGGACTATGGCTACACCTTC.